This paragraph covers one T cell receptor (beta chain) sequence. This specimen belongs to a study of blood T cell repertoires in COVID-19. As for the study in general: Sources were T cells, B-cell-depleted T cells, or PBMCs; the material itself was cDNA or gDNA.

The age range of participants was about 18 to 90 years, with residence in about two dozen US areas. A COVID-19 case had been met by exposed participants during the 2 weeks before study entry. Germline V CDR1 and CDR2: SGHKS, YYEKEE (reference sequence). V dropped 2 bases and J dropped 2; count of bases not matched to a gene: 5. This CDR3 contains 15 residues. Source study methods: The authors estimated nucleated cell counts from reference gene primer amplification. Some clones are missing from TCRdb's copy, which holds only in-frame ones; the method was immunoSEQ multiplex PCR. Clone size and V and J calls were adopted from that table, with D and trimming inferred from the DNA. The sample includes 400,000 to 500,000 clones, nearly 90% seen only once; the top ten take roughly 1.4%.

The chain couples TRBV5-5 to TRBJ1-2, with 8 bases aligning to TRBD1. The sequenced material came from PBMCs or T cells enriched from blood (not recorded which). The source of this sequence is a woman between 18 and 29 years old who had been exposed to COVID-19. Written as DNA, the CDR3 is TGTGCCAGCAGCTTTACGACAGGGGCCAACTATGGCTACACCTTC. Encoded protein: CASSFTTGANYGYTF.